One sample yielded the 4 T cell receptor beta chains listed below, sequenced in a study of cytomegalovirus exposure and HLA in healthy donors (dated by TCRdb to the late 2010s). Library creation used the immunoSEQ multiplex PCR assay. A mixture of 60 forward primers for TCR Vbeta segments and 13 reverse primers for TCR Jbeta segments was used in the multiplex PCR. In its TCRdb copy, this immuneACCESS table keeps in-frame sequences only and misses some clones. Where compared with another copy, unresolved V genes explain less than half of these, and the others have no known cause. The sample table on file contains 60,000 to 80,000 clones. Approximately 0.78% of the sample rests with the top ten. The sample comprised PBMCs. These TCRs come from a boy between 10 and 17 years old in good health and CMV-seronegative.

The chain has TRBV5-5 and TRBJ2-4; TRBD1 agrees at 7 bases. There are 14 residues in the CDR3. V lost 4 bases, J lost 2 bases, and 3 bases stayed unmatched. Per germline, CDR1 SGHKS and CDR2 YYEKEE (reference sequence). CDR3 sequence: CASSLTGSKNIQYF. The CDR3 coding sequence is TGTGCCAGCAGCCTGACAGGGTCCAAAAACATTCAGTACTTC.

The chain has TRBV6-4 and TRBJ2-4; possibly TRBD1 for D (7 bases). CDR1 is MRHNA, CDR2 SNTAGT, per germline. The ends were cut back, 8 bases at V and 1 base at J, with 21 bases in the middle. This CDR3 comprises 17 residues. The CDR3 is CASGENRGLAAKNIQYF. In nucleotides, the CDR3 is TGTGCCAGCGGGGAAAACAGGGGTCTAGCGGCCAAAAACATTCAGTACTTC.

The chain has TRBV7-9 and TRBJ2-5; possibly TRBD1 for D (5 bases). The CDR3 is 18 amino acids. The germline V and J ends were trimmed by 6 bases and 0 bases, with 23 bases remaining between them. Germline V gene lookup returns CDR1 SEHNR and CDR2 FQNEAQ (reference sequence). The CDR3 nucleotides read TGTGCCAGCAGTCTCCTGAGAAACGACAGAACAAACCAAGAGACCCAGTACTTC. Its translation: CASSLLRNDRTNQETQYF.

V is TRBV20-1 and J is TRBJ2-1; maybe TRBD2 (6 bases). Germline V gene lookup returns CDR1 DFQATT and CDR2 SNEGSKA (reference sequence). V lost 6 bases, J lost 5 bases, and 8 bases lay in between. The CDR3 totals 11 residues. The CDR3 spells CSAGTHNEQFF. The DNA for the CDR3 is TGCAGTGCAGGGACTCACAATGAGCAGTTCTTC.